These T cell receptor beta chains were read from a single sample in a study of T cell repertoires in cytomegalovirus infection. TCRdb reanalysed the reads using MiXCR and keeps one entry per CDR3 protein. The repertoire holds roughly 500,000 distinct CDR3 sequences, around 30% seen once, with under 20% in the top ten. These receptors lack a known antigen. Sequencing was performed on cultured PBMCs, taken from culture after CMV antigen stimulation. The source is a human donor in good health (CMV status not recorded). Some clones in this sample may be carry-over from other donors' samples. Both conserved end residues are part of each CDR3. Fields, in order: CDR3 length, clone size, J gene, D gene, V gene, CDR3 protein, CDR3 DNA. D genes are given only for firm matches. A row's size may be missing; if present it is once, few, many or a size class.

14	few	TRBJ1-1	TRBD1	TRBV7-2	CASKSGQLNTEAFF	TGTGCCAGCAAATCGGGACAGCTGAACACTGAAGCTTTCTTT
14	-	TRBJ2-1	TRBD2	TRBV5-4	CASSLLLASNEQFF	TGTGCCAGCAGCTTGCTACTAGCGAGCAATGAGCAGTTCTTC
14	few	TRBJ2-5	-	TRBV6-5	CASSYSGYQETQYF	TGTGCCAGCAGTTACTCGGGGTACCAAGAGACCCAGTACTTC
15	-	TRBJ2-2	-	TRBV5-4	CASSLDLSNTGELFF	TGTGCCAGCAGCTTGGACCTTTCGAACACCGGGGAGCTGTTTTTT
15	-	TRBJ2-7	-	TRBV9	CASSVSPDTTYEQYF	TGTGCCAGCAGCGTTTCCCCCGACACGACCTACGAGCAGTACTTC
14	few	TRBJ1-3	TRBD1	TRBV19	CASSFSDRGNTIYF	TGTGCCAGTAGTTTCTCGGACAGGGGAAACACCATATATTTT
13	-	TRBJ1-2	-	TRBV5-6	CASSLGRGWGYTF	TGTGCCAGCAGCTTGGGGAGGGGTTGGGGCTACACCTTC
16	-	TRBJ2-1	-	TRBV4-1	CASSHQIGTGRNEQFF	TGCGCCAGCAGCCACCAGATTGGGACTGGACGCAATGAGCAGTTCTTC
14	-	TRBJ2-5	TRBD1	TRBV19	CASRKTGVQETQYF	TGTGCCAGTAGAAAAACAGGGGTCCAAGAGACCCAGTACTTC
16	few	TRBJ2-4	TRBD2	TRBV7-2	CASSSLAGGPKNIQYF	TGTGCCAGCAGCTCTTTAGCGGGAGGGCCTAAAAACATTCAGTACTTC
14	-	TRBJ1-2	TRBD1	TRBV28	CASRENGQAMGYTF	TGTGCCAGCAGAGAGAATGGACAGGCTATGGGCTACACCTTC
13	many	TRBJ2-1	TRBD2	TRBV7-2	CASNPGLYNEQFF	TGTGCCAGCAACCCGGGACTATACAATGAGCAGTTCTTC
12	-	TRBJ2-3	-	TRBV5-4	CASTDHTDTQYF	TGTGCCAGCACCGACCACACAGATACGCAGTATTTT
13	few	TRBJ1-1	-	TRBV10-3	CAISLQGSTEAFF	TGTGCCATCAGTTTGCAGGGAAGCACTGAAGCTTTCTTT
16	-	TRBJ2-1	-	TRBV9	CASSVTGSATYNEQFF	TGTGCCAGCAGCGTAACCGGGAGTGCCACCTACAATGAGCAGTTCTTC
18	-	TRBJ1-2	-	TRBV20-1	CSARGGPLGGRQNYGYTF	TGCAGTGCTAGAGGAGGTCCTTTAGGAGGGCGCCAGAACTATGGCTACACCTTC
14	-	TRBJ2-7	-	TRBV2	CASSERESSYEQYF	TGTGCCAGCAGTGAAAGGGAGAGCTCCTACGAGCAGTACTTC
15	once	TRBJ2-3	-	TRBV29-1	CSVEISPTATDTQYF	TGCAGCGTTGAAATCTCTCCCACCGCTACAGATACGCAGTATTTT
15	few	TRBJ2-3	TRBD2	TRBV27	CASSAASGMTDTQYF	TGTGCCAGCAGTGCCGCTAGCGGAATGACAGATACGCAGTATTTT
14	-	TRBJ1-1	TRBD1	TRBV6-2/TRBV6-3	CASSYDRDYFGAFF	TGTGCCAGCAGTTATGACAGGGATTATTTCGGAGCTTTCTTT
15	few	TRBJ2-3	-	TRBV6-8	CASRHLTFSTDTQYF	TGTGCCAGCAGGCATCTAACCTTTAGCACAGATACGCAGTATTTT
15	once	TRBJ2-1	-	TRBV4-3	CASSQEGVGNNEQFF	TGCGCCAGCAGCCAAGAGGGGGTAGGAAACAATGAGCAGTTCTTC
16	-	TRBJ1-5	-	TRBV27	CASSLSTGTINQPQHF	TGTGCCAGCAGTTTATCTACGGGGACGATCAATCAGCCCCAGCATTTT
13	-	TRBJ2-7	-	TRBV20-1	CSARGSLSYEQYF	TGCAGTGCTAGGGGCAGTCTATCCTACGAGCAGTACTTC
13	many	TRBJ2-1	-	TRBV6-2/TRBV6-3	CASSFSSYNEQFF	TGTGCCAGCAGCTTCAGCTCCTACAATGAGCAGTTCTTC
13	-	TRBJ2-4	-	TRBV20-1	CSARDITKNIQYF	TGCAGTGCTAGAGATATCACTAAAAACATTCAGTACTTC
16	-	TRBJ2-5	TRBD2	TRBV27	CASTPLGASGTETQYF	TGTGCCAGCACTCCTCTTGGGGCTAGCGGGACCGAGACCCAGTACTTC
15	-	TRBJ1-4	-	TRBV4-3	CASSQDWQGGEKLFF	TGCGCCAGCAGCCAAGATTGGCAGGGCGGAGAAAAACTGTTTTTT
15	-	TRBJ2-1	-	TRBV4-1	CASNDKLHSYNEQFF	TGCGCCAGCAACGATAAGCTGCACTCCTACAATGAGCAGTTCTTC
11	few	TRBJ2-1	-	TRBV7-2	CASSLTLEQFF	TGTGCCAGCAGCTTAACCCTCGAGCAGTTCTTC
17	-	TRBJ2-6	-	TRBV7-6	CASSPPRGAAGANVLTF	TGTGCCAGCAGTCCCCCCAGAGGGGCCGCTGGGGCCAACGTCCTGACTTTC
15	once	TRBJ2-1	-	TRBV6-5	CASSYSVSSYNEQFF	TGTGCCAGCAGTTACTCAGTAAGTTCCTACAATGAGCAGTTCTTC
13	many	TRBJ1-3	TRBD1	TRBV20-1	CSASQGADSTIYF	TGCAGTGCTTCACAGGGGGCTGATTCTACCATATATTTT
14	-	TRBJ1-1	-	TRBV4-2	CASRQEAAFPEAFF	TGTGCCAGCAGACAAGAGGCGGCTTTCCCTGAAGCTTTCTTT
15	-	TRBJ2-1	TRBD2	TRBV6-1	CASSARDYIYNEQFF	TGTGCCAGCAGTGCCCGGGACTACATCTACAATGAGCAGTTCTTC
17	-	TRBJ2-1	TRBD2	TRBV19	CASSIRGVAGGRDEQFF	TGTGCCAGTAGTATACGGGGGGTAGCGGGAGGTCGGGATGAGCAGTTCTTC
13	-	TRBJ2-1	TRBD2	TRBV10-3	CALSGSFNNEQFF	TGTGCGCTGAGCGGGAGTTTTAACAATGAGCAGTTCTTC
13	many	TRBJ1-2	-	TRBV10-3	CAIRDGLNYGYTF	TGTGCCATCAGGGACGGACTAAACTATGGCTACACCTTC
13	few	TRBJ2-1	-	TRBV6-2/TRBV6-3	CASSLAPLAAQFF	TGTGCCAGCAGTCTCGCCCCTTTAGCGGCCCAGTTCTTC
13	-	TRBJ1-1	-	TRBV19	CASAIGGYTEAFF	TGTGCCAGCGCCATTGGGGGCTACACTGAAGCTTTCTTT
15	-	TRBJ2-1	-	TRBV5-4	CASSLSSGWDNEQFF	TGTGCCAGCAGCTTGAGTAGCGGCTGGGACAATGAGCAGTTCTTC
17	few	TRBJ2-7	-	TRBV7-9	CASSPIVGRTSSYEQYF	TGTGCCAGCAGCCCAATAGTGGGGCGGACCAGCTCCTACGAGCAGTACTTC